This entry lists 31 T cell receptor beta chains sequenced from one sample in a study of blood T cell repertoires in COVID-19. Generated by immunoSEQ multiplex PCR, the TCRdb table keeps only in-frame clones and is missing some. The table shows about 130,000 clones, with about four fifths occurring only once. The sequenced material came from peripheral blood. Receptors were obtained from a human donor in a cohort sampled during active COVID-19.

The chain combines TRBV5-1 with TRBJ2-3; D may be TRBD2 (5 bases). The CDR3 has 17 amino acids. Per the germline V gene, CDR1 is SGHRS and CDR2 is YFSETQ. Trimming removed 0 bases from V and 2 bases from J, with 16 bases in between. Written as DNA, the CDR3 is TGCGCCAGCAGCTTGGGTCTAGCCATGGATGCCACAGATACGCAGTATTTT. It is translated as CASSLGLAMDATDTQYF.

The genes are TRBV11-2 and TRBJ1-4; D is perhaps TRBD1 (6 bases). Trimming cost V 5 bases and J 6 bases, with 13 bases left between them. This CDR3 is built from 14 residues. Germline-derived CDR1 and CDR2 are SGHAT and FQNNGV. CDR3 nucleotide sequence: TGTGCCAGCAGCCCCACAGGGTTCGATGAAAAACTGTTTTTT. Protein product: CASSPTGFDEKLFF.

The chain uses TRBV4-1 and TRBJ1-3; the D gene is possibly TRBD1 (5 bases). The V gene's germline CDR1 is MGHRA and CDR2 YSYEKL. The CDR3 length is 12 residues. Trimming took off 8 bases at V and 3 bases at J, with 8 bases between the two ends. CDR3 bases: TGCGCCAGCGTGGGGGGTGGAAACACCATATATTTT. Amino acid sequence: CASVGGGNTIYF.

This chain joins TRBV5-1 and TRBJ1-1, with 8 bases lining up with TRBD1. Germline lookup yields CDR1 SGHRS and CDR2 YFSETQ. V was clipped by 7 bases and J by 3 bases; unmatched bases: 5. The CDR3 covers 13 residues. The CDR3 is CASARGLHTEAFF. The CDR3 DNA reads as TGCGCCAGCGCCAGGGGGCTACACACTGAAGCTTTCTTT. Full variable domain (rest looked up from reference TRBV5-1 and TRBJ1-1): KAGVTQTPRYLIKTRGQQVTLSCSPISGHRSVSWYQQTPGQGLQFLFEYFSETQRNKGNFPGRFSGRQFSNSRSEMNVSTLELGDSALYLCASARGLHTEAFFGQGTRLTVV.

The gene calls are TRBV7-2 and TRBJ2-5; 8 bases are a match to TRBD2. V shed 4 bases, J shed 1 base, and the junction held 8 bases outside the gene matches. CDR1 and CDR2 (germline): SGHTA, FQGNSA. The CDR3 spans 16 residues. The CDR3 nucleotides are TGTGCCAGCAGCTCGGGGGGGTCTAGGCTCCAAGAGACCCAGTACTTC. Its protein is CASSSGGSRLQETQYF.

The chain recombines TRBV29-1 with TRBJ1-1; 9 bases map to TRBD1. The CDR3 sequence is 14 residues long. V trimming: 7 bases; J trimming: 1 base; junction bases outside the gene matches: 7. The germline V gene has CDR1 SQVTM and CDR2 ANQGSEA. The CDR3 loop reads CSAATGGPNTEAFF. The DNA of the CDR3 is TGCAGCGCCGCGACAGGGGGTCCGAACACTGAAGCTTTCTTT.

The rearrangement uses TRBV6-5 and TRBJ2-3; D is unclear. Trimming pared 6 bases from V and 5 bases from J, leaving 12 bases between. Germline CDR1 and CDR2: MNHEY and SVGAGI. The CDR3 length is 13 residues. The DNA of the CDR3 is TGTGCCAGCAGCCCCCCGGTACTAGATACGCAGTATTTT. It codes for CASSPPVLDTQYF.

The V and J genes are TRBV7-8 and TRBJ2-7; TRBD2 aligns across 11 bases. CDR1 and CDR2 (germline): SGHVS, FQNEAQ. This CDR3 spans 16 amino acids. Trimming at V came to 2 bases and at J to 1 base, leaving 4 bases not matched to a gene. The CDR3 region has the DNA TGTGCCAGCAGCTTAACCGGGACTAGCGGATCCTACGAGCAGTACTTC. Its translation: CASSLTGTSGSYEQYF. The full variable domain, its missing parts supplied by reference TRBV7-8 and TRBJ2-7, is GAGVSQSPRYKVAKRGQDVALRCDPISGHVSLFWYQQALGQGPEFLTYFQNEAQLDKSGLPSDRFFAERPEGSVSTLKIQRTQQEDSAVYLCASSLTGTSGSYEQYFGPGTRLTVT.

The chain carries TRBV6-5 and TRBJ1-2; D uncertain. There are 16 residues in the CDR3. CDR1 is MNHEY and CDR2 is SVGAGI in the germline V gene. Trimming removed 0 bases from V and 3 bases from J, with 14 bases in between. The CDR3 reads CASSYSTGSHDYGYTF. CDR3 DNA sequence: TGTGCCAGCAGTTACTCGACGGGGTCGCACGACTATGGCTACACCTTC.

The V gene is TRBV11-1, the J gene TRBJ2-2; TRBD1 aligns across 7 bases. This CDR3 is 16 amino acids long. Germline lookup yields CDR1 SGHAT and CDR2 FQDESV (reference sequence). Trimming cost V 5 bases and J 0 bases; bases outside gene matches: 6. CDR3: CASSPVGGANTGELFF. DNA of the CDR3: TGTGCCAGCAGCCCCGTAGGGGGCGCGAACACCGGGGAGCTGTTTTTT.

The chain is built from TRBV5-1 and TRBJ2-7; a weak D match, TRBD1 (6 bases). V was pared by 0 bases and J by 1 base, with 11 bases between. The CDR3 runs to 15 residues. CDR1 is SGHRS, CDR2 YFSETQ, per germline. The CDR3 spells CASSLVAGESYEQYF. In nucleotides, the CDR3 is TGCGCCAGCAGCTTGGTGGCAGGGGAATCCTACGAGCAGTACTTC.

J is TRBJ1-1 and V is TRBV27; 8 nucleotides line up with TRBD1. Germline V CDR1 and CDR2: MNHEY, SMNVEV (reference sequence). The CDR3 is 16 residues long. V lost 5 bases, J lost 4 bases, and 12 bases stayed unmatched. CDR3: CASSITTGTGTTEAFF. The CDR3 region has the DNA TGTGCCAGCAGTATAACAACCGGGACAGGTACCACTGAAGCTTTCTTT.

This clone was observed once. The rearrangement uses TRBV9 and TRBJ2-3; possibly TRBD2 for D (7 bases). Germline values: CDR1 SGDLS, CDR2 YYNGEE. The V and J ends lost 2 bases and 2 bases respectively, with 12 bases between them. The CDR3 runs 15 residues. The CDR3 coding sequence is TGTGCCAGCAGCGTCCTCGGGGGGCCCACAGATACGCAGTATTTT. This codes for CASSVLGGPTDTQYF.

This chain connects TRBV9 to TRBJ2-7; the match to TRBD2 covers 9 bases. V lost 1 base and J lost 3; bases outside the gene matches: 5. The CDR3 extends over 15 amino acids. Per the germline V gene, CDR1 is SGDLS and CDR2 is YYNGEE. CDR3 sequence reads: CASSVYAGGFYEQYF. As DNA, the CDR3 is TGTGCCAGCAGCGTATATGCGGGGGGGTTCTACGAGCAGTACTTC.

V gene TRBV2 combines with J gene TRBJ2-5; a possible D gene is TRBD2 (5 bases). CDR1 is SNHLY and CDR2 is FYNNEI in the germline V gene. CDR3 length equals 12 residues. V gave up 6 bases and J gave up 2 bases, with 7 bases separating them. This chain's CDR3 is CASRAVQETQYF. CDR3 in DNA: TGTGCCAGCAGAGCGGTACAAGAGACCCAGTACTTC. The entire variable domain, with the rest obtained from reference TRBV2 and TRBJ2-5, is as follows: EPEVTQTPSHQVTQMGQEVILRCVPISNHLYFYWYRQILGQKVEFLVSFYNNEISEKSEIFDDQFSVERPDGSNFTLKIRSTKLEDSAMYFCASRAVQETQYFGPGTRLLVL.

V is TRBV6-5 and J is TRBJ2-5; 7 bases are shared with TRBD2. The CDR3 has 14 amino acids. Trimming took 5 bases from V and 7 from J; bases not matched to a gene: 10. CDR1 is MNHEY and CDR2 is SVGAGI in the germline V gene. CDR3 nucleotide sequence: TGTGCCAGCAGTCCCCCTGGACTAGTCAGGACCCAGTACTTC. Its translation is CASSPPGLVRTQYF.

The V and J genes are TRBV10-3 and TRBJ2-7; 8 bases are shared with TRBD1. The CDR3 runs 14 residues. The trim removed 0 bases at V and 2 bases at J, leaving 0 bases unmatched. The germline V gene encodes CDR1 ENHRY and CDR2 SYGVKD. The CDR3 bases are TGTGCCATCAGTGAGTCGACAGGGGCCTACGAGCAGTACTTC. It encodes CAISESTGAYEQYF.

The chain has TRBV18 and TRBJ1-2, with 11 bases lining up with TRBD1. J gave up 5 bases and V 3 bases, and 5 bases lay outside the gene matches. Germline assignment: CDR1 KGHSH and CDR2 LQKENI. CDR3 length equals 15 residues. CDR3 DNA sequence: TGTGCCAGCTCACCCCCGGGACAGGGGGTATATGGCTACACCTTC. Its translation is CASSPPGQGVYGYTF.

V usage is TRBV4-1 and J usage is TRBJ1-1, with 9 bases matching TRBD1. Germline assignment: CDR1 MGHRA and CDR2 YSYEKL. The CDR3 consists of 17 residues. The V and J ends lost 4 bases and 6 bases, in that order; junction bases with no gene match: 15. CDR3 amino acids: CASSPGTGYQYRSEAFF. The CDR3 DNA reads as TGCGCCAGCAGCCCCGGGACAGGGTACCAATATCGCTCTGAAGCTTTCTTT.

This rearrangement joins TRBV6-1 to TRBJ1-6; D gene unclear. The CDR3 has 14 residues. The germline gives CDR1 MNHNS, CDR2 SASEGT. The V end lost 1 base, the J end lost 4 bases, and 5 bases lay between the germline ends. The chain's CDR3 is CASSEGAYNSPLHF. DNA of the CDR3: TGTGCCAGCAGTGAAGGGGCTTATAATTCACCCCTCCACTTT.

This chain connects TRBV16 to TRBJ2-7, with D possibly matching TRBD1 (6 bases). Germline V lookup: CDR1 KGHSY, CDR2 FQNENV. The CDR3 runs to 14 residues. V was cut by 1 base and J by 1 base, with 8 bases left in between. CDR3 nucleotides: TGTGCCAGCAGCCAATTACAGGGATCCTACGAGCAGTACTTC. Residues: CASSQLQGSYEQYF.

Written as DNA, the CDR3 is TGCGCCAGCAGTACAGGGGGCAGGGGGACCCAGTACTTC. Amino acids: CASSTGGRGTQYF. This chain uses TRBV5-1 with TRBJ2-5; 9 bases agree with TRBD1. Germline CDR1 reads SGHRS; CDR2 reads YFSETQ. CDR3 size: 13 residues. V was pared by 5 bases and J by 7 bases, with 6 bases of the junction left unmatched.

The chain couples TRBV3-1 (or the pseudogene TRBV3-2) to TRBJ2-4; 11 positions agree with TRBD2. Germline loops: CDR1 LGHDT, CDR2 YNNKEL (reference sequence). Unmatched junction bases numbered 3, after V lost 5 bases and J lost 3 bases. The CDR3 length is 15 residues. CDR3 DNA sequence: TGTGCCAGCAGCGAGGGACTAGCGGACAAAAACATTCAGTACTTC. Residues: CASSEGLADKNIQYF.

The sample holds a few counts of this clone. The rearrangement joins TRBV3-1 (or the pseudogene TRBV3-2) to TRBJ1-3, with TRBD1 matching over 7 bases. The V segment lost 3 bases and the J segment 8 bases; nucleotides outside the gene matches: 16. From germline, CDR1 is LGHDT and CDR2 YNNKEL (reference sequence). This CDR3 comprises 17 residues. CDR3 loop: CASSHLSRAQGSDTIYF. The CDR3 DNA follows: TGTGCCAGCAGCCACTTATCGCGGGCACAGGGGTCAGACACCATATATTTT.

The rearrangement uses TRBV2 and TRBJ1-3; TRBD1 is a possible D gene (6 bases). CDR1 and CDR2 (germline): SNHLY, FYNNEI. With 6 bases removed from V and 4 bases from J, the gap between germline ends came to 16 bases. There are 15 residues in the CDR3. The CDR3 region has the DNA TGTGCCAGCAGCTACCGAACAGGGAAAGGAAACACCATATATTTT. Residues: CASSYRTGKGNTIYF.

The chain recombines TRBV7-6 with TRBJ2-7; possibly TRBD1 for D (6 bases). The CDR3 covers 13 residues. Trimming shortened V by 7 bases and J by 3 bases, and 13 bases separated the two germline ends. Germline loops: CDR1 SGHVS, CDR2 FNYEAQ. CDR3 in amino acids: CASTMGADYEQYF. CDR3 nucleotide sequence: TGTGCCAGCACCATGGGGGCGGACTACGAGCAGTACTTC.

The V gene is TRBV5-6, the J gene TRBJ2-3; tentatively, D is TRBD1 (5 bases). Per germline, CDR1 SGHDT and CDR2 YYEEEE. The CDR3 loop spans 15 amino acids. The germline V and J ends were trimmed by 6 bases and 0 bases, with 14 bases remaining between them. The CDR3 reads CASTQGVSSTDTQYF. The DNA of the CDR3 is TGTGCCAGCACGCAAGGGGTCTCTAGCACAGATACGCAGTATTTT.

The chain combines TRBV14 with TRBJ2-7; 11 bases line up with TRBD1. CDR3 length: 17 amino acids. The germline gives CDR1 SGHDN, CDR2 FVKESK. J was trimmed by 6 bases and V by 4 bases; bases with no gene match: 14. The CDR3 bases are TGTGCCAGCAGCCCGAGTCCGCGTCGGACAGGGGGCCGCGAGCAGTACTTC. Protein: CASSPSPRRTGGREQYF.

The count of this clone is one. The chain joins TRBV2 to TRBJ2-5; 11 bases agree with TRBD2. V lost 3 bases and J lost 3; bases outside the gene matches: 9. In germline, CDR1 is SNHLY, CDR2 FYNNEI. CDR3 size: 17 residues. The CDR3 DNA reads as TGTGCCAGCAGTGATCCTAGCGGGGGGCTAGAGGAAGAGACCCAGTACTTC. Its translation: CASSDPSGGLEEETQYF.

The rearrangement uses TRBV19 and TRBJ2-7; no clear D. The CDR3 has 14 amino acids. Between the trimmed V and J ends, which lost 1 base and 0 bases, there was a span of 7 bases. CDR1 LNHDA and CDR2 SQIVND come from the germline V gene (reference sequence). CDR3 protein: CASSIGQDSYEQYF. CDR3 sequence (DNA): TGTGCCAGTAGTATAGGTCAGGACTCCTACGAGCAGTACTTC.

This rearrangement joins TRBV28 to TRBJ2-2; TRBD2 is a possible D gene (7 bases). The CDR3 runs 15 residues. Germline CDR1 reads MDHEN; CDR2 reads SYDVKM. V lost 5 bases to trimming and J lost 4 bases, with 14 bases between them. DNA of the CDR3: TGTGCCAGCAGTGGGGGGGACACGGGCACCGGGGAGCTGTTTTTT. As protein: CASSGGDTGTGELFF.